The rows below give T cell receptor beta chains drawn from one sample of a study of blood T cell repertoires in COVID-19. Profiled with immunoSEQ multiplex PCR; TCRdb holds only in-frame clones, not every one. The repertoire holds about 310,000 clones, roughly 88% seen once, with roughly 2.9% in the top ten. Sequences were obtained from peripheral blood. Source of these receptors: a woman aged 25-40 years with COVID-19, enrolled during active disease. Both conserved end residues are part of each CDR3. A D gene is named only where the DNA matches it firmly. Size tells how often a clone was seen (once, few, many) or the class of an expanded clone, and some rows leave it out.

J: TRBJ1-2
V: TRBV12-3/TRBV12-4
D: NA
size: NA
DNA: TGTGCCAGCAGTCGGTCATATGGCTACACCTTC
CDR3: CASSRSYGYTF

J: TRBJ2-1
V: TRBV11-2
D: TRBD2
size: NA
DNA: TGTGCCAGCAGCTTAAGTTACGGGGGGGAGCGGAGCGTTGGATATGAGCAGTTCTTC
CDR3: CASSLSYGGERSVGYEQFF

J: TRBJ1-2
V: TRBV5-4
D: TRBD1
size: NA
DNA: TGTGCCAGCAGCTCGACAGGGAAGTCCGGCTACACCTTC
CDR3: CASSSTGKSGYTF

J: TRBJ2-1
V: TRBV19
D: NA
size: NA
DNA: TGTGCCAGTAGGACAGGGAGGATGAATGAGCAGTTCTTC
CDR3: CASRTGRMNEQFF

J: TRBJ1-2
V: TRBV28
D: NA
size: few
DNA: TGTGCCAGCAAGGTTAGCAGTAACTATGGCTACACCTTC
CDR3: CASKVSSNYGYTF

J: TRBJ2-5
V: TRBV25-1
D: TRBD2
size: NA
DNA: TGTGCCAGCAGATTTAGCGGGAGTGGGGAGGAGACCCAGTACTTC
CDR3: CASRFSGSGEETQYF

J: TRBJ1-2
V: TRBV5-1
D: TRBD1
size: NA
DNA: TGCGCCAGCAGCTTGGAAGGGACAGGGTCTGGCTACACCTTC
CDR3: CASSLEGTGSGYTF

J: TRBJ2-7
V: TRBV12-3/TRBV12-4
D: NA
size: NA
DNA: TGTGCCAGCAGTTTTAGTGGCGGAATGGGGCAGTACTTC
CDR3: CASSFSGGMGQYF

J: TRBJ2-3
V: TRBV5-1
D: TRBD1
size: NA
DNA: TGCGCCAGCAGGCTGACAGGGGGCAAGGATACGCAGTATTTT
CDR3: CASRLTGGKDTQYF

J: TRBJ1-1
V: TRBV6-5
D: NA
size: NA
DNA: TGTGCCAGCAGTTACTCGCCGGGGGGTGAAGCTTTCTTT
CDR3: CASSYSPGGEAFF

J: TRBJ1-1
V: TRBV19
D: NA
size: NA
DNA: TGTGCCAGTAGTACTTACACTGAAGCTTTCTTT
CDR3: CASSTYTEAFF

J: TRBJ1-1
V: TRBV15
D: NA
size: NA
DNA: TGTGCCACCAGCAGCCCAAGGAGCGGGAACACTGAAGCTTTCTTT
CDR3: CATSSPRSGNTEAFF

J: TRBJ2-7
V: TRBV5-1
D: TRBD2
size: NA
DNA: TGCGCCAGCAGCGCGGGACTAGCGGGCTCCTACGAGCAGTACTTC
CDR3: CASSAGLAGSYEQYF

J: TRBJ2-2
V: TRBV5-6
D: TRBD1
size: NA
DNA: TGTGCCAGCAGCTCGCGACAGGGGGCGAACACCGGGGAGCTGTTTTTT
CDR3: CASSSRQGANTGELFF

J: TRBJ2-1
V: TRBV14
D: NA
size: NA
DNA: TGTGCCAGCAGCCAGGGCTTCAATGAGCAGTTCTTC
CDR3: CASSQGFNEQFF

J: TRBJ2-7
V: TRBV7-8
D: TRBD2
size: once
DNA: TGTGCCAGCAGCTTAAGCGGGAGCTCCTACGAGCAGTACTTC
CDR3: CASSLSGSSYEQYF

J: TRBJ2-7
V: TRBV5-8
D: TRBD2
size: NA
DNA: TGTGCCAGCAGCCCCCGGGTTAGCGGGAGCTACGAGCAGTACTTC
CDR3: CASSPRVSGSYEQYF

J: TRBJ1-5
V: TRBV19
D: TRBD1
size: NA
DNA: TGTGCCAGTAGTATAAGGCGGCAGGGGGACCAGCCCCAGCATTTT
CDR3: CASSIRRQGDQPQHF

J: TRBJ2-2
V: TRBV4-1
D: TRBD1
size: NA
DNA: TGCGCCAGCAGCCCGAACCGACAGGGAACCGGGGAGCTGTTTTTT
CDR3: CASSPNRQGTGELFF

J: TRBJ1-5
V: TRBV30
D: NA
size: NA
DNA: TGTGCCTGGAGTTCGGACAAACCATCTCAGCCCCAGCATTTT
CDR3: CAWSSDKPSQPQHF

J: TRBJ1-2
V: TRBV7-3
D: NA
size: NA
DNA: TGTGCCAGCAGCAAACAGGGCGGAGACTATGGCTACACCTTC
CDR3: CASSKQGGDYGYTF

J: TRBJ2-1
V: TRBV6-5
D: TRBD2
size: NA
DNA: TGTGCCGGGAACTCGGGGCGGGAGGGCCCTCGAAAGTTCTTC
CDR3: CAGNSGREGPRKFF

J: TRBJ2-4
V: TRBV7-9
D: TRBD2
size: NA
DNA: TGTGCCAGCAGCTTAAGCGGGGGGCTGAACATTCAGTACTTC
CDR3: CASSLSGGLNIQYF

J: TRBJ1-1
V: TRBV12-3/TRBV12-4
D: TRBD1
size: NA
DNA: TGTGCCAGCAGTGGGGACAGTCCCATACGGGCTTTCTTT
CDR3: CASSGDSPIRAFF

J: TRBJ2-4
V: TRBV2
D: TRBD1
size: NA
DNA: TGTGCCAGCAGTGAAGGGTTCAGGGGGCTTTGGAACATTCAGTACTTC
CDR3: CASSEGFRGLWNIQYF

J: TRBJ1-5
V: TRBV27
D: NA
size: NA
DNA: TGTGCCAGCAGTTTCCGGGAAGATCAGCCCCAGCATTTT
CDR3: CASSFREDQPQHF

J: TRBJ2-1
V: TRBV3-1/TRBV3-2
D: TRBD2
size: NA
DNA: TGTGCCAGCAGCCAAGAGGCTAGCGGCAATGAGCAGTTCTTC
CDR3: CASSQEASGNEQFF

J: TRBJ2-2
V: TRBV19
D: TRBD2
size: NA
DNA: TGTGCCAGTAACGCAGCGGGAACCCCCGGAGGGGAGCTGTTTTTT
CDR3: CASNAAGTPGGELFF

J: TRBJ1-1
V: TRBV29-1
D: NA
size: NA
DNA: TGCAGCGTTAAAACAACAGGCGATGGCACTGAAGCTTTCTTT
CDR3: CSVKTTGDGTEAFF

J: TRBJ1-1
V: TRBV11-2
D: NA
size: NA
DNA: TGTGCCAGCAGCAGGCCACACCTTGGAGGGACTGAAGCTTTCTTT
CDR3: CASSRPHLGGTEAFF

J: TRBJ2-1
V: TRBV27
D: TRBD2
size: NA
DNA: TGTGCCAGCAGTTTTGGACTAGCGGGTAGGGTCGAGCAGTTCTTC
CDR3: CASSFGLAGRVEQFF

J: TRBJ1-5
V: TRBV19
D: TRBD1
size: NA
DNA: TGTGCCAGTAGTACTTATTCGGGACAGAATAGCAATCAGCCCCAGCATTTT
CDR3: CASSTYSGQNSNQPQHF

J: TRBJ2-3
V: TRBV5-1
D: TRBD2
size: NA
DNA: TGCGCCAGCAGCTCAAGGGAGGGAGATACGCAGTATTTT
CDR3: CASSSREGDTQYF

J: TRBJ2-5
V: TRBV29-1
D: TRBD1
size: NA
DNA: TGCAGCGTTACCAGAGGGGGCGAGACCCAGTACTTC
CDR3: CSVTRGGETQYF

J: TRBJ2-7
V: TRBV15
D: NA
size: NA
DNA: TGTGCCACCAGCAGAGATGACACCTCTTATACCTACGAGCAGTACTTC
CDR3: CATSRDDTSYTYEQYF

J: TRBJ2-1
V: TRBV30
D: TRBD2
size: NA
DNA: TGTGCCTGGAGTGTACCCCTAGCGGGTGGAACCAATGAGCAGTTCTTC
CDR3: CAWSVPLAGGTNEQFF

J: TRBJ1-5
V: TRBV2
D: TRBD1
size: NA
DNA: TGTGCCAGCAGCACGGGACAGGCGGGCAATCAGCCCCAGCATTTT
CDR3: CASSTGQAGNQPQHF

J: TRBJ1-2
V: TRBV19
D: NA
size: once
DNA: TGTGCCAGTAGAACAGGGTTGAACTATGGCTACACCTTC
CDR3: CASRTGLNYGYTF

J: TRBJ1-1
V: TRBV2
D: NA
size: once
DNA: TGTGCCAGCAGTGGGGGAGGGCCGGACACTGAAGCTTTCTTT
CDR3: CASSGGGPDTEAFF

J: TRBJ2-7
V: TRBV10-1
D: TRBD2
size: once
DNA: TGCGCCAGCAGTCCCAGCGGGGTTGCCTACGAGCAGTACTTC
CDR3: CASSPSGVAYEQYF

J: TRBJ2-1
V: TRBV5-1
D: TRBD2
size: NA
DNA: TGCGCCAGCAGCTTGGAGGGACTAGGCAATGAGCAGTTCTTC
CDR3: CASSLEGLGNEQFF

J: TRBJ1-1
V: TRBV10-3
D: TRBD1
size: once
DNA: TGTGCCACGGGAGAACAGGGGGCAGGGATTGAAGCTTTCTTT
CDR3: CATGEQGAGIEAFF

J: TRBJ2-7
V: TRBV7-8
D: NA
size: NA
DNA: TGTGCCAGCAGCTTAGTGCCAGCAGGATACGAGCAGTACTTC
CDR3: CASSLVPAGYEQYF

J: TRBJ1-2
V: TRBV2
D: NA
size: NA
DNA: TGTGCCAGCAGGAGGTGGTTTGTGGCAGACCTTAACTATGGCTACACCTTC
CDR3: CASRRWFVADLNYGYTF

J: TRBJ1-1
V: TRBV27
D: NA
size: NA
DNA: TGTGCCAGCAGTTTATCGGGGCAGTGGGGCGCTGAAGCTTTCTTT
CDR3: CASSLSGQWGAEAFF

J: TRBJ1-5
V: TRBV10-3
D: TRBD1
size: once
DNA: TGTGCCATCAGCACGACAGGGGGCAATCAGCCCCAGCATTTT
CDR3: CAISTTGGNQPQHF

J: TRBJ2-1
V: TRBV5-4
D: TRBD2
size: NA
DNA: TGTGCCAGCAGCCTAACACTAGCGCTCACCTACAATGAGCAGTTCTTC
CDR3: CASSLTLALTYNEQFF

J: TRBJ1-1
V: TRBV6-6
D: NA
size: NA
DNA: TGTGCCAGCAGACTCCCAGCAAGGAAGGGGGAAACTGAAGCTTTCTTT
CDR3: CASRLPARKGETEAFF

J: TRBJ1-1
V: TRBV19
D: NA
size: NA
DNA: TGTGCCAGTAGTCCCCCAGGGGTGACGAACACTGAAGCTTTCTTT
CDR3: CASSPPGVTNTEAFF